What follows describes a single T cell receptor beta chain. CDR1 and CDR2 (germline): MNHEY, SVGAGI. V was cut by 4 bases and J by 2 bases, with 13 bases left in between. CDR3 size: 15 residues. This record comes from a study of blood T cell repertoires in COVID-19. At the level of the study: PBMCs, B-cell-depleted T cells, or T cells were the source of the cDNA or gDNA that made up the material.

As processed by the authors: How many nucleated cells were present was estimated from reference gene primer amplification. Only in-frame clones appear in the TCRdb table, and some are missing; sequencing was by immunoSEQ multiplex PCR. That table gives V, J and clone size, and the DNA gave D and trimming. The top ten clones hold roughly 2% of a sample with tens of thousands of clones, under 85% of them seen once. This chain links TRBV6-5 with TRBJ2-3, with D perhaps matching TRBD1 (6 bases). This clonotype originated in a woman aged 60-75 years with acute or convalescent COVID-19. What was sequenced was peripheral blood. CDR3 in DNA: TGTGCCAGCAGTTCGGCCCGGGACATCACAGATACGCAGTATTTT. Translation: CASSSARDITDTQYF.